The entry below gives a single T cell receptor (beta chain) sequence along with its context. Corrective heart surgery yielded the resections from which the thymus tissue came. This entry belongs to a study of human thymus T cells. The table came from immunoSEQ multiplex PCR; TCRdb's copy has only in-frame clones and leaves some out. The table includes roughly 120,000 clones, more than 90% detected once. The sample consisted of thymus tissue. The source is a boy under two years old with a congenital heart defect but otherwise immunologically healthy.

The CDR3 loop is CASSSLQYRGLGGYTF. CDR3 coding DNA: TGTGCCAGCAGCTCCCTCCAATACAGGGGGCTGGGGGGCTACACCTTC. The chain links TRBV5-5 to TRBJ1-2; 9 nucleotides align to TRBD1. This CDR3 region has 16 residues. CDR1 is SGHKS, CDR2 YYEKEE, per germline (reference sequence). V trimming: 3 bases; J trimming: 8 bases; junction bases outside the gene matches: 14.